The 18 T cell receptor beta chains given below trace back to one sample, sequenced in a study of T cells in Graves' hyperthyroidism and ophthalmopathy. Amplification yielded TCR beta CDR3 regions, with RNA transcripts as the source. The TCR CDR3 was amplified in a first-round RT-PCR using the HTBI primer set. Via MiXCR, TCRdb re-called the multiplex PCR reads, giving one row per CDR3 protein. Of roughly 800,000 distinct CDR3 sequences listed, about 38% are singletons. The material sequenced was blood. The receptors come from a man younger than 30 with Graves' hyperthyroidism.

The rearrangement uses TRBV7-3 and TRBJ1-1; tentatively, D is TRBD1 (5 bases). Trimming took 1 base from V and 3 from J, leaving 9 bases between them. The germline gives CDR1 SGHTA, CDR2 FQGTGA. The CDR3 runs 14 residues. Here the CDR3 DNA reads TGTGCCAGCAGCTTAAATGGGGGATACACTGAAGCTTTCTTT. Encoded protein: CASSLNGGYTEAFF.

This clonotype has only a few counts. The chain has TRBV5-1 and TRBJ2-7, with 12 bases that match TRBD1. J gave up 7 bases and V 0 bases, and 5 bases lay outside the gene matches. The CDR3 has 15 amino acids. Per the germline V gene, CDR1 is SGHRS and CDR2 is YFSETQ. CDR3 nucleotide sequence: TGCGCCAGCAGCTTGGGGGACAGGGGGCTAAGTGAGCAGTACTTC. Protein sequence: CASSLGDRGLSEQYF.

This chain joins TRBV10-3 and TRBJ1-1, with D possibly TRBD1 on 5 matching bases. Germline V gene sequence: CDR1 ENHRY, CDR2 SYGVKD. The germline V and J ends were trimmed by 6 bases and 2 bases, with 16 bases remaining between them. The CDR3 totals 15 residues. CDR3 loop: CAIRAAGLSNTEAFF. As DNA, the CDR3 is TGTGCCATCAGGGCGGCGGGACTTTCAAACACTGAAGCTTTCTTT.

As regards this clonotype: This may arise from a read error, as a much more abundant clone is one base away. The chain is built from TRBV7-2 and TRBJ2-7; 9 bases are a match to TRBD1. The ends lost 8 bases at V and 4 bases at J; junction bases unmatched: 12. Germline V gives CDR1 SGHTA, CDR2 FQGNSA. The CDR3 is 15 amino acids. The CDR3 bases are TGTGCCAGCGGCTCCGGGACAGGGTCCAAGTACGAGCAGTACTTC. It translates to CASGSGTGSKYEQYF. The whole variable domain, filled in from reference TRBV7-2 and TRBJ2-7, reads GAGVSQSPSNKVTEKGKDVELRCDPISGHTALYWYRQSLGQGLEFLIYFQGNSAPDKSGLPSDRFSAERTGGSVSTLTIQRTQQEDSAVYLCASGSGTGSKYEQYFGPGTRLTVT.

This clonotype was seen only a few times. Relative to the germline gene, one junction end is altered; a read error may explain this. The J gene is TRBJ1-1, the V gene TRBV7-2; possibly TRBD1 for D (5 bases). The CDR3 runs 14 residues. Germline V gene lookup returns CDR1 SGHTA and CDR2 FQGNSA. CDR3 loop: CASSQEPMGAEAFF. CDR3 sequence (DNA): TGCGCCAGCAGCCAAGAACCCATGGGGGCTGAAGCTTTCTTT.

The rearrangement uses TRBV3-1 and TRBJ2-5, with D maybe TRBD1 (5 bases). CDR3 size: 15 residues. CDR1 is LGHDT, CDR2 YNNKEL, per germline (reference sequence). The V end lost 2 bases, the J end lost 9 bases, and 19 bases lay between the germline ends. CDR3 nucleotide sequence: TGTGCCAGCAGCCAAAATCAGGGCAAGGATCAGCCCCAGTACTTC. It encodes CASSQNQGKDQPQYF.

This CDR3 reads CASSGPNYEQYF. The CDR3 DNA follows: TGTGCCAGCAGTGGGCCAAACTACGAGCAGTACTTC. The chain combines TRBV6-4 with TRBJ2-7, with D unresolved. From germline, CDR1 is MRHNA and CDR2 SNTAGT. The CDR3 consists of 12 residues. V was shortened by 4 bases and J by 3 bases, with 7 bases between the two germline ends.

This chain uses TRBV5-1 with TRBJ1-1, with D possibly being TRBD1 (5 bases). The V end lost 0 bases, the J end lost 1 base, and 10 bases lay between the germline ends. Germline values: CDR1 SGHRS, CDR2 YFSETQ. There are 15 residues in the CDR3. CDR3 residues: CASSLGGSPNTEAFF. The CDR3, as DNA: TGCGCCAGCAGCTTGGGGGGGTCTCCGAACACTGAAGCTTTCTTT.

A few counts support this clonotype. The chain uses TRBV29-1 and TRBJ2-7; TRBD2 is a possible D gene (6 bases). The V and J ends lost 5 bases and 5 bases respectively, with 22 bases between them. The CDR3 is made up of 15 amino acids. The germline V gene has CDR1 SQVTM and CDR2 ANQGSEA. In nucleotides, the CDR3 is TGCAGCGTTTCCCGGGACTGGGGTATGAGGAACGAGCAGTACTTC. It yields the protein CSVSRDWGMRNEQYF.

This clonotype has at least ten counts. The chain uses TRBV7-9 and TRBJ1-4; TRBD1 agrees at 8 bases. Trimming took 5 bases from V and 7 from J; bases not matched to a gene: 9. This CDR3 comprises 15 residues. Germline CDR1 SEHNR, CDR2 FQNEAQ (reference sequence). This CDR3 reads CASSSGGQGREKLFF. DNA for the CDR3: TGTGCCAGCAGCAGCGGAGGACAGGGACGTGAAAAACTGTTTTTT.

This clonotype was seen at least ten times. Here the CDR3 DNA reads TGTGCCAGCAGCCCGACAGGGACCCCTAATGAAAAACTGTTTTTT. Protein sequence: CASSPTGTPNEKLFF. The chain is built from TRBV7-3 and TRBJ1-4; the match to TRBD1 covers 7 bases. In germline, CDR1 is SGHTA, CDR2 FQGTGA. V dropped 5 bases and J dropped 3; count of bases not matched to a gene: 6. This CDR3 has 15 residues.

This clonotype was detected ten times or more. The chain couples TRBV29-1 to TRBJ2-7, with D perhaps being TRBD1 or TRBD2 (5 bases each). Germline V lookup: CDR1 SQVTM, CDR2 ANQGSEA. The V end lost 0 bases, the J end lost 3 bases, and 9 bases lay between the germline ends. This CDR3 contains 13 residues. The CDR3, as DNA: TGCAGCGTTGAAGATGGGGGTAACTACGAGCAGTACTTC. Its protein product is CSVEDGGNYEQYF.

This clonotype occurred many times. The chain employs TRBV7-2 and TRBJ2-5; 8 bases match TRBD2. With 1 base clipped from V and 3 bases from J, the junction kept 4 bases outside the gene matches. Germline V gene lookup returns CDR1 SGHTA and CDR2 FQGNSA. The CDR3 is 15 residues long. CDR3 nucleotide sequence: TGTGCCAGCAGCTTAGACTTACTAGCGGAAGAGACCCAGTACTTC. It translates to CASSLDLLAEETQYF.

This sequence joins TRBV13 and TRBJ1-2; 9 nucleotides agree with TRBD1. V shed 6 bases and J 7 bases; nucleotides not matched to a gene: 9. Germline V CDR1 and CDR2: PRHDT, FYEKMQ (reference sequence). The CDR3 loop spans 14 amino acids. The CDR3 bases are TGTGCCAGCAGTTTTGGGACAGGGTACAGTGGCTACACCTTC. Its translation: CASSFGTGYSGYTF.

This clonotype was seen a few times. The genes are TRBV7-6 and TRBJ2-6; D is possibly TRBD1 (6 bases). The germline V and J ends were trimmed by 5 bases and 0 bases, with 17 bases remaining between them. This CDR3 is 18 amino acids long. The germline V gene has CDR1 SGHVS and CDR2 FNYEAQ. The CDR3 loop reads CASSQSAGVLSGANVLTF. CDR3 nucleotide sequence: TGTGCCAGCAGCCAAAGCGCAGGGGTCCTCTCTGGGGCCAACGTCCTGACTTTC.

This clonotype turned up a few times. This rearrangement joins TRBV12-3 or TRBV12-4 to TRBJ2-7, with D possibly being TRBD1 (6 bases). This CDR3 has 14 residues. V dropped 5 bases and J dropped 2 bases, with 13 bases sitting between them. The CDR3: CASSIQGFPYEQYF. The CDR3 DNA sequence: TGTGCCAGCAGTATACAGGGATTCCCCTACGAGCAGTACTTC.

V gene TRBV6-5 combines with J gene TRBJ1-1, with D tentatively TRBD1 (6 bases). The germline V and J ends were trimmed by 4 bases and 4 bases, with 16 bases remaining between them. The CDR3 spans 15 residues. The germline V gene has CDR1 MNHEY and CDR2 SVGAGI. Here the CDR3 DNA reads TGTGCCAGCAGTTCGGTCAGGGGAGTCGGCACTGAAGCTTTCTTT. Protein product: CASSSVRGVGTEAFF.

This clonotype came up a few times. The CDR3 loop reads CASSLDRTPGGPQHF. Here the CDR3 DNA reads TGTGCCAGCAGCTTAGACCGCACCCCGGGCGGGCCCCAGCATTTT. The V call is TRBV7-2, the J call TRBJ1-5; no firm D call. The germline CDR1 and CDR2 sequences are SGHTA and FQGNSA. The CDR3 length is 15 residues. V was shortened by 1 base and J by 9 bases, with 16 bases between the two germline ends. The complete variable domain, with remaining parts taken from reference TRBV7-2 and TRBJ1-5, reads GAGVSQSPSNKVTEKGKDVELRCDPISGHTALYWYRQSLGQGLEFLIYFQGNSAPDKSGLPSDRFSAERTGGSVSTLTIQRTQQEDSAVYLCASSLDRTPGGPQHFGDGTRLSIL.